The entry below gives a single T cell receptor (beta chain) sequence along with its context. The data were taken from a study of blood T cell repertoires in COVID-19. Germline lookup yields CDR1 SGDLS and CDR2 YYNGEE. CDR3 length: 14 amino acids. V lost 4 bases, J lost 2 bases, and 13 bases lay in between. The data were produced by immunoSEQ multiplex PCR, yet TCRdb's version contains in-frame clones alone and is incomplete. The sample includes just under 80,000 clones, 88% seen only once; the top ten take less than 45%. The specimen sequenced was peripheral blood. The sequence derives from a human donor in a cohort sampled during active COVID-19. The rearrangement joins TRBV9 to TRBJ2-7; no firm D call. CDR3 nucleotide sequence: TGTGCCAGCAGCCCCCTGGCGGTGGCCTACGAGCAGTACTTC. Residues: CASSPLAVAYEQYF.